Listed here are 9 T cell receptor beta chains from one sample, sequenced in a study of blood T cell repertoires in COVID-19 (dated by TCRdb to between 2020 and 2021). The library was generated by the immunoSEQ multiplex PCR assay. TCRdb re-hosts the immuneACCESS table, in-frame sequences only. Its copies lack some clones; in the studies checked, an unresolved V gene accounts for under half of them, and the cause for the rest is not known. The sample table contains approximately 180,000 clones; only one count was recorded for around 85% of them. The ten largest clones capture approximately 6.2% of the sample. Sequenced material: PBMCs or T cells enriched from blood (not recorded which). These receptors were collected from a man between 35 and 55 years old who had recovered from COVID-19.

The CDR3 DNA reads TGTGCCAGCACTTCGGTTATTAATTCACCCCTCCACTTT. Translated, it gives CASTSVINSPLHF. This chain connects TRBV6-5 to TRBJ1-6; D gene unclear. The V end lost 7 bases, the J end lost 6 bases, and 10 bases lay between the germline ends. This CDR3 region has 13 residues. The V gene's germline CDR1 is MNHEY and CDR2 SVGAGI.

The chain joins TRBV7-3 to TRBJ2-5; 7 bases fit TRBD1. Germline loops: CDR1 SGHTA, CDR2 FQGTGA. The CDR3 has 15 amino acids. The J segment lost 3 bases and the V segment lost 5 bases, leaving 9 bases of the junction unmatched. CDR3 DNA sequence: TGTGCCAGCAGCGTCTACGGGACAGATAAAGAGACCCAGTACTTC. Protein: CASSVYGTDKETQYF.

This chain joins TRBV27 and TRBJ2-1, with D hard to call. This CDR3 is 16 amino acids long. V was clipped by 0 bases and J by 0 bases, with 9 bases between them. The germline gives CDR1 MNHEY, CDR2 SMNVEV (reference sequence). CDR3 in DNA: TGTGCCAGCAGTTTATCGCGGTCTAGCTCCTACAATGAGCAGTTCTTC. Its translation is CASSLSRSSSYNEQFF.

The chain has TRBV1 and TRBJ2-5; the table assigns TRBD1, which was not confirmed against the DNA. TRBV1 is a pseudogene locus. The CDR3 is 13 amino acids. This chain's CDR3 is CTSSQQDQETQYF. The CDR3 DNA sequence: TGCACCAGCAGCCAGCAGGACCAAGAGACCCAGTACTTC.

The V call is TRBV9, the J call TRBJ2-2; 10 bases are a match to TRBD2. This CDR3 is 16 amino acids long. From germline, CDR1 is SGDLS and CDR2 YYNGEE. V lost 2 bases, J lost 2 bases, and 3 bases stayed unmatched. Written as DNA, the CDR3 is TGTGCCAGCAGCGTTCTAGCGGGGGCTAACACCGGGGAGCTGTTTTTT. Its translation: CASSVLAGANTGELFF.

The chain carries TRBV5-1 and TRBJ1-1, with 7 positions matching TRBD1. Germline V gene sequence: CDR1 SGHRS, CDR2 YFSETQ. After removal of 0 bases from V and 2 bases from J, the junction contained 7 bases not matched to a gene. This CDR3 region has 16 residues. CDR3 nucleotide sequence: TGCGCCAGCAGCTTGGGGGGACAGACCTTAAACACTGAAGCTTTCTTT. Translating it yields CASSLGGQTLNTEAFF.

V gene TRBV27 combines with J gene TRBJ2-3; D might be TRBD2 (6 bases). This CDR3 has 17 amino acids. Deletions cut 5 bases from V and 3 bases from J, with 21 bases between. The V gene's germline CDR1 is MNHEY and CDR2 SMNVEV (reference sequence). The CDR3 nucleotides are TGTGCCAGCAGTGGCCCTCGTGGACCCGGGAGAACAGATACGCAGTATTTT. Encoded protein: CASSGPRGPGRTDTQYF.

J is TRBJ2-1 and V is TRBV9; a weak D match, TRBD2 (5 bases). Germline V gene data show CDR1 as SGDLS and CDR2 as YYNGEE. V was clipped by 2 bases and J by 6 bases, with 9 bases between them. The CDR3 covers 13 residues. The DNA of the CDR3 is TGTGCCAGCAGCGTTAGTAGCGCCAATGAGCAGTTCTTC. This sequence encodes CASSVSSANEQFF.

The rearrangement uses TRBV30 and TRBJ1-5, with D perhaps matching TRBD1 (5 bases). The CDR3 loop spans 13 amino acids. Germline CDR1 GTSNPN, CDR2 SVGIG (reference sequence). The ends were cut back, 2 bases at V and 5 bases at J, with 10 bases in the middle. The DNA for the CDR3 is TGTGCCTGGAGTATCAGGGAAGATCAGCCCCAGCATTTT. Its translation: CAWSIREDQPQHF.